The subject of this entry is one T cell receptor (beta chain). What it binds is not known. The data were taken from a study of long-term antiretroviral therapy in people with HIV. About the research overall: The earliest samples predate the 2015 immediate-ART recommendation by about a decade. Overall study results and limits: Although diversity increased after ART, it remained lower than in transplant donor controls. Blood dates from the mid-2000s to the late 2010s, possibly under older ART regimens.

There are 15 residues in the CDR3. Looked up from germline, CDR1 is SGHAT and CDR2 is FQNNGV. The junction had 9 bases not matched to a gene; V was cut back by 5 bases and J by 3 bases. Runs used v3.0 of the immunoSEQ assay and were done at survey level. TCRdb's table, derived via immunoSEQ multiplex PCR, lists solely in-frame clones and lacks some. The data show 35,000 or so clones, 80% to 90% seen once. This sequence was found in a man aged 18 to 29 with HIV. V gene TRBV11-2 combines with J gene TRBJ2-5, with 7 bases aligning to TRBD2. The sequencing used unsorted PBMCs, collected 2.2 years after starting antiretroviral therapy. The DNA for the CDR3 is TGTGCCAGCAGCCCGTGGGGGGGTAGGGAAGAGACCCAGTACTTC. Residues: CASSPWGGREETQYF.